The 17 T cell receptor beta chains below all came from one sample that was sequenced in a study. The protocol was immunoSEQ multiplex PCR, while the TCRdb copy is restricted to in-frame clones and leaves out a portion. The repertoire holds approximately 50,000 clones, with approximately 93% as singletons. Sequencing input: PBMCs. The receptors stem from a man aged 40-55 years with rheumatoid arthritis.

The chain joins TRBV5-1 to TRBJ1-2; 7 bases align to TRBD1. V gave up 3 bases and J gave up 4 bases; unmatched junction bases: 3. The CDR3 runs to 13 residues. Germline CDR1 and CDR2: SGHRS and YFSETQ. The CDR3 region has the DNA TGCGCCAGCAGCTGGGACAGTAGCTATGGCTACACCTTC. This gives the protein CASSWDSSYGYTF. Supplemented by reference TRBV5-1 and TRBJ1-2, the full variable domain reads KAGVTQTPRYLIKTRGQQVTLSCSPISGHRSVSWYQQTPGQGLQFLFEYFSETQRNKGNFPGRFSGRQFSNSRSEMNVSTLELGDSALYLCASSWDSSYGYTFGSGTRLTVV.

In DNA form, the CDR3 reads TGTGCCTGGGGATTCGGGGGTGACTATGGCTACACCTTC. Translated, it gives CAWGFGGDYGYTF. V usage is TRBV30 and J usage is TRBJ1-2, with a weak D call TRBD1 (5 bases). This CDR3 comprises 13 residues. Germline loops: CDR1 GTSNPN, CDR2 SVGIG (reference sequence). The V gene lost 5 bases and the J gene lost 3 bases, with 13 bases spanning the gap. Based on the CDR3 plus reference TRBV30 and TRBJ1-2, the full variable domain is SQTIHQWPATLVQPVGSPLSLECTVEGTSNPNLYWYRQAAGRGLQLLFYSVGIGQISSEVPQNLSASRPQDRQFILSSKKLLLSDSGFYLCAWGFGGDYGYTFGSGTRLTVV.

The CDR3 is CASSIDPAGSGGYTF. In nucleotides, the CDR3 is TGTGCCAGTAGTATAGATCCGGCAGGGAGTGGTGGCTACACCTTC. V gene TRBV19 combines with J gene TRBJ1-2, with TRBD1 as a possible D gene (5 bases). The CDR3 extends over 15 amino acids. Germline assignment: CDR1 LNHDA and CDR2 SQIVND (reference sequence). V was clipped by 0 bases and J by 7 bases, with 15 bases between them.

The CDR3 reads CASSFYLRAGELFF. The CDR3, as DNA: TGTGCCAGCAGTTTTTATTTGCGGGCAGGGGAGCTGTTTTTT. V gene TRBV27 combines with J gene TRBJ2-2; TRBD2 might be the D (5 bases). CDR1 and CDR2 (germline): MNHEY, SMNVEV (reference sequence). Deletions cut 3 bases from V and 8 bases from J, with 13 bases between. The CDR3 contains 14 residues.

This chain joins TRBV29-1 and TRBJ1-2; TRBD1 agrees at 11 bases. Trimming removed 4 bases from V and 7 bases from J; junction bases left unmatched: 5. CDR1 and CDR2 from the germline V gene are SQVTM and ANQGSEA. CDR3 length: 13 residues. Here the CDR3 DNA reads TGCAGCGTTGGGACAGGGGGCAGATCTGGCTACACCTTC. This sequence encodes CSVGTGGRSGYTF.

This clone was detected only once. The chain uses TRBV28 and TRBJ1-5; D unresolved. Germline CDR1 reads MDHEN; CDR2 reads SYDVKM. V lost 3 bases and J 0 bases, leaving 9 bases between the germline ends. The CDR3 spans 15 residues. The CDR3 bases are TGTGCCAGCAGTTTGCGCGGTTATAGCAATCAGCCCCAGCATTTT. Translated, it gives CASSLRGYSNQPQHF.

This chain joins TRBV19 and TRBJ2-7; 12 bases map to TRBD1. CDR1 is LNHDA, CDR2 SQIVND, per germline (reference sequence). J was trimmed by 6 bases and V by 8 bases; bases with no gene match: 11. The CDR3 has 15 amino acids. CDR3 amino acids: CASSQPGQGAVEQYF. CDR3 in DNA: TGTGCCAGTTCCCAACCGGGACAGGGGGCGGTCGAGCAGTACTTC.

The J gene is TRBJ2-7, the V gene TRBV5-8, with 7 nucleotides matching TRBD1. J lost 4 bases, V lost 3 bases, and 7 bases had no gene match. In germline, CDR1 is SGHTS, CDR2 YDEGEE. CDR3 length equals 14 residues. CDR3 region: CASSWGQPRYEQYF. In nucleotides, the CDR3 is TGTGCCAGCAGCTGGGGACAGCCTCGTTACGAGCAGTACTTC.

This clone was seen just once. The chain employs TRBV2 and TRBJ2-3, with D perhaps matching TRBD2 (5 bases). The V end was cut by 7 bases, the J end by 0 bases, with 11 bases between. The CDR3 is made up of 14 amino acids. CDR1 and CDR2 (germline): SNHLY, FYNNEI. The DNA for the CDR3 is TGTGCCAGCATCAGGAGGATGAGCACAGATACGCAGTATTTT. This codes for CASIRRMSTDTQYF. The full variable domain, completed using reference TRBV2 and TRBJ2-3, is EPEVTQTPSHQVTQMGQEVILRCVPISNHLYFYWYRQILGQKVEFLVSFYNNEISEKSEIFDDQFSVERPDGSNFTLKIRSTKLEDSAMYFCASIRRMSTDTQYFGPGTRLTVL.

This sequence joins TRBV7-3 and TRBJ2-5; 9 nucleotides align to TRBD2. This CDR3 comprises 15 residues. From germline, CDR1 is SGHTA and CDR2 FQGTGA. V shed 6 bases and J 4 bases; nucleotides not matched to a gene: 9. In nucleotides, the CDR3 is TGTGCCAGCAGTCGTACCGGGACTAGCACAGAGACCCAGTACTTC. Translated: CASSRTGTSTETQYF.

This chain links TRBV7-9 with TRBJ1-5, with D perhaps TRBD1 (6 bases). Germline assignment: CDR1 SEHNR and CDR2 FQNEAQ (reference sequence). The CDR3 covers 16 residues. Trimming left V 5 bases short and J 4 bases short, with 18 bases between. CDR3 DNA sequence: TGTGCCAGCAGCACTGGTACCAGGGACATTAATCAGCCCCAGCATTTT. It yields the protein CASSTGTRDINQPQHF.

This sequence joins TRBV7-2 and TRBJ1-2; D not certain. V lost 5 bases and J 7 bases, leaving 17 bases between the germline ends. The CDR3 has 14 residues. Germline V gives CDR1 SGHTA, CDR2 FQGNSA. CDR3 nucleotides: TGTGCCAGCAGCCCAACGGGGATCAGAAGTGGCTACACCTTC. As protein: CASSPTGIRSGYTF. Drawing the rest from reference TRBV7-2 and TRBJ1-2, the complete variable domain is GAGVSQSPSNKVTEKGKDVELRCDPISGHTALYWYRQSLGQGLEFLIYFQGNSAPDKSGLPSDRFSAERTGGSVSTLTIQRTQQEDSAVYLCASSPTGIRSGYTFGSGTRLTVV.

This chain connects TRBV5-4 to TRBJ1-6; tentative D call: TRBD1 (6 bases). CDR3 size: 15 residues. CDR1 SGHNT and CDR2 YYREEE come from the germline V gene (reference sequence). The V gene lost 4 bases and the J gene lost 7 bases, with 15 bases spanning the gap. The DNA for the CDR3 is TGTGCCAGCAGCCTCCAGGCAGGGGAGAATTCACCCCTCCACTTT. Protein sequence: CASSLQAGENSPLHF.

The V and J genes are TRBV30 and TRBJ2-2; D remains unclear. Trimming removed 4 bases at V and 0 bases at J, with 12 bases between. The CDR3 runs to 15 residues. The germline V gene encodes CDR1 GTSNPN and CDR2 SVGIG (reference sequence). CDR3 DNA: TGTGCCTGGATTGGGTCGCGGACGAACACCGGGGAGCTGTTTTTT. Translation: CAWIGSRTNTGELFF.

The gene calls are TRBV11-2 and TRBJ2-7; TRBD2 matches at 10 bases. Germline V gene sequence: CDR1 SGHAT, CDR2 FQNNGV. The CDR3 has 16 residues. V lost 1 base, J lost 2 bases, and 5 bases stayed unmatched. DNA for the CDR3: TGTGCCAGCAGCTTAGGCCTAGCGGGAGTAGCCTACGAGCAGTACTTC. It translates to CASSLGLAGVAYEQYF.

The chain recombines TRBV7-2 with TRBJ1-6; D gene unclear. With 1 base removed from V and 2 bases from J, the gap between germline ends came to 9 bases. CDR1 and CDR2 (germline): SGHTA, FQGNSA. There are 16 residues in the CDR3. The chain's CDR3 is CASSLVAEAYNSPLHF. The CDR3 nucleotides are TGTGCCAGCAGCTTAGTGGCGGAAGCCTATAATTCACCCCTCCACTTT. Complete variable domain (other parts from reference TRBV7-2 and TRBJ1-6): GAGVSQSPSNKVTEKGKDVELRCDPISGHTALYWYRQSLGQGLEFLIYFQGNSAPDKSGLPSDRFSAERTGGSVSTLTIQRTQQEDSAVYLCASSLVAEAYNSPLHFGNGTRLTVT.

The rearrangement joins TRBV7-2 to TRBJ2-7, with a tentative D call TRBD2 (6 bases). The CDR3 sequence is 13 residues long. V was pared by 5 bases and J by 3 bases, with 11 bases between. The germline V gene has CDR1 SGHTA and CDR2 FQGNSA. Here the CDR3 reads CASSALGGYEQYF. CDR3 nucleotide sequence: TGTGCCAGCAGCGCCCTGGGGGGCTACGAGCAGTACTTC.